This TCR beta chain appears in the sequencing data of a study of T cell changes during pregnancy in multiple sclerosis (dated by TCRdb to 2018 to 2020). About the study as a whole: The study looked at changes in the T cell repertoire across pregnancy in women with multiple sclerosis.

This clone has a single count. Its antigen specificity is not known. The junction does not match germline at one end; this may be a read error. The library was generated by the immunoSEQ multiplex PCR assay. TCRdb carries this immuneACCESS record with in-frame sequences only. Its versions omit some clonotypes, under half of them owing to an unresolved V gene in the studies checked, with the rest unexplained. This sample has approximately 70,000 clones in its table, and under 95% of those were observed once. The ten most abundant clones make up roughly 1.5% of the sample. CDR1 and CDR2 are drawn from the germline V gene: MNHEY, SVGAGI. Taken from cysteine to phenylalanine, the CDR3 has 15 residues. Of the read, only the CDR3 DNA is kept; its 45 bases are in frame from base 1.

The sample was peripheral blood, taken after pregnancy. The sequence is built from TRBV6-5 and TRBJ1-1, with no confidently assigned D gene. This clonotype originated in a female donor with multiple sclerosis, enrolled in a pregnancy study. The sequenced DNA is TGTGCCAGCAGCTACTCTTCGACGGGGAACACTGAAGCTTTCTTT. Translated, this is CASSYSSTGNTEAFF.